The sequence of this T cell receptor (beta chain) was determined in a study of blood T cell repertoires in COVID-19. At the level of the study: In each case, the material was cDNA or gDNA derived from T cells, B-cell-depleted T cells, or PBMCs.

CDR1 MNHEY and CDR2 SVGEGT come from the germline V gene. The length of the CDR3 is 16 residues. V lost 4 bases to trimming and J lost 0 bases, with 13 bases between them. Some clones are missing from TCRdb's copy, which holds only in-frame ones; the method was immunoSEQ multiplex PCR. The sample consists of 150,000 or so clones, 77% of them appearing once. Sample: peripheral blood. The V call is TRBV6-2 or TRBV6-3, the J call TRBJ2-4; a possible D gene is TRBD2 (6 bases). The receptor comes from a woman in her fifties or sixties with active or convalescent COVID-19. The CDR3 region is CASSWRGGLAKNIQYF. CDR3 nucleotides: TGTGCCAGCAGTTGGCGGGGTGGGCTAGCCAAAAACATTCAGTACTTC.